Shown below are 25 T cell receptor beta chains from a single sample sequenced in a study of T-cell reconstitution after alpha-beta-depleted transplantation in children. Unique molecular identifiers were incorporated during preparation of the TCRbeta library. In TCRdb, the PCR reads were re-called with MiXCR into one record per CDR3 protein. This table holds nearly 350,000 distinct CDR3 sequences, 15% to 20% found once. Specimen: PBMCs, mostly from graft donor cells, collected 360 days after TCRalphabeta/CD19-depleted stem cell transplant. The receptor set was obtained from a male patient between 2 and 10 years old who had a stem cell transplant for acute lymphoblastic leukemia, so the T cells may come from the graft donor.

The V call is TRBV5-6, the J call TRBJ2-6; 9 nucleotides align to TRBD1. The CDR3 contains 20 residues. CDR1 is SGHDT and CDR2 is YYEEEE in the germline V gene. V dropped 0 bases and J dropped 0; count of bases not matched to a gene: 10. The CDR3 DNA reads as TGTGCCAGCAGCTTGGTTACCGGGACAGGGAGATTCTCTGGGGCCAACGTCCTGACTTTC. This codes for CASSLVTGTGRFSGANVLTF. The full variable domain, with the rest looked up from reference TRBV5-6 and TRBJ2-6, is DAGVTQSPTHLIKTRGQQVTLRCSPKSGHDTVSWYQQALGQGPQFIFQYYEEEERQRGNFPDRFSGHQFPNYSSELNVNALLLGDSALYLCASSLVTGTGRFSGANVLTFGAGSRLTVL.

This clonotype was observed many times. The chain links TRBV12-3 or TRBV12-4 to TRBJ2-3; 8 nucleotides agree with TRBD1. V gave up 7 bases and J gave up 6 bases; unmatched junction bases: 9. This CDR3 is built from 14 residues. The CDR3 bases are TGTGCCAGCACCCGGACAGGGAGAGGGGATACGCAGTATTTT. Amino acids: CASTRTGRGDTQYF.

The table lists this clonotype with a few counts. This chain joins TRBV21-1 and TRBJ2-2. TRBV21-1 is flagged as a pseudogene. This CDR3 has 15 residues. Here the CDR3 DNA reads TGTGCCAGCACCACAGGGCTGGAGACCCCCGGGGAGCTGTTTTTT. Translated, it gives CASTTGLETPGELFF.

The sample holds a few counts of this clonotype. The J gene is TRBJ1-3, the V gene TRBV29-1; D perhaps matches TRBD1 (6 bases). The CDR3 runs to 13 residues. Between the trimmed V and J ends, which lost 5 bases and 4 bases, there was a span of 12 bases. Germline CDR1 reads SQVTM; CDR2 reads ANQGSEA. For the CDR3, the DNA is TGCAGCGTTCACACGGGGGGCGGAAACACCATATATTTT. Amino acid sequence: CSVHTGGGNTIYF.

J is TRBJ2-7 and V is TRBV3-1; no clear D. Trimming removed 1 base from V and 1 base from J, with 8 bases in between. CDR1 is LGHDT, CDR2 YNNKEL, per germline (reference sequence). The CDR3 contains 14 residues. DNA for the CDR3: TGTGCCAGCAGCCAAGTGCCCGAGTCCTACGAGCAGTACTTC. Protein product: CASSQVPESYEQYF.

This clonotype was observed a handful of times. This sequence joins TRBV7-2 and TRBJ1-5; no clear D. CDR1 and CDR2 from the germline V gene are SGHTA and FQGNSA. V was pared by 6 bases and J by 6 bases, with 15 bases between. The length of the CDR3 is 14 residues. In DNA form, the CDR3 reads TGTGCCAGCAGTCTGGGCAGGACTACTCAGCCCCAGCATTTT. Protein product: CASSLGRTTQPQHF.

The chain uses TRBV5-1 and TRBJ2-1; 9 bases align to TRBD2. The CDR3 is 16 residues long. V lost 3 bases, J lost 4 bases, and 8 bases stayed unmatched. Germline V lookup: CDR1 SGHRS, CDR2 YFSETQ. CDR3 coding DNA: TGCGCCAGCAGCTCCGGGACTAGCTGGGAATACAATGAGCAGTTCTTC. This sequence encodes CASSSGTSWEYNEQFF.

This clonotype turned up a few times. The chain's CDR3 is CASSVGEGFRNEQFF. For the CDR3, the DNA is TGTGCCAGCAGCGTAGGTGAGGGTTTCAGGAATGAGCAGTTCTTC. This rearrangement joins TRBV9 to TRBJ2-1, with D possibly matching TRBD2 (5 bases). Germline assignment: CDR1 SGDLS and CDR2 YYNGEE. The V end was cut by 0 bases, the J end by 7 bases, with 14 bases between. This CDR3 has 15 residues.

In its sample, this clonotype was seen a few times. The genes are TRBV11-2 and TRBJ1-2; possible D gene TRBD1, 5 bases. The CDR3 loop spans 15 amino acids. CDR1 SGHAT and CDR2 FQNNGV come from the germline V gene. The germline V and J ends were trimmed by 0 bases and 5 bases, with 13 bases remaining between them. The CDR3 loop reads CASSLDGGFQYGYTF. CDR3 DNA sequence: TGTGCCAGCAGCTTAGATGGGGGGTTCCAGTATGGCTACACCTTC.

The V call is TRBV12-3 or TRBV12-4, the J call TRBJ2-7; D remains ambiguous. Trimming removed 3 bases at V and 2 bases at J, with 8 bases between. There are 13 residues in the CDR3. The chain's CDR3 is CASSFAATYEQYF. CDR3 DNA sequence: TGTGCCAGCAGTTTTGCGGCCACCTACGAGCAGTACTTC.

The V gene is TRBV12-3 or TRBV12-4, the J gene TRBJ2-2, with D unclear. CDR3 size: 15 residues. V lost 3 bases to trimming and J lost 9 bases, with 17 bases between them. CDR3 bases: TGTGCCAGCAGTTTCAGGCAGCCCACCTGGAGGGAGCTGTTTTTT. This sequence encodes CASSFRQPTWRELFF.

This clonotype was seen ten or more times. This sequence joins TRBV16 and TRBJ2-7, with D perhaps assigned TRBD1 or TRBD2 (6 bases each). Germline-derived CDR1 and CDR2 are KGHSY and FQNENV. This CDR3 contains 17 residues. V lost 4 bases and J 0 bases, leaving 19 bases between the germline ends. The DNA of the CDR3 is TGTGCCAGCAGCCCTCACTCGGGGGCTTCAAGCTCCTACGAGCAGTACTTC. This sequence encodes CASSPHSGASSSYEQYF.

This clonotype came up a few times. The CDR3 is CATSRDRGQGSEQYF. The CDR3 DNA reads as TGTGCCACCAGCAGAGATCGAGGACAGGGAAGCGAGCAGTACTTC. This chain uses TRBV15 with TRBJ2-7, with 8 bases that match TRBD1. The germline gives CDR1 LNHNV, CDR2 YYDKDF (reference sequence). There are 15 residues in the CDR3. The trim removed 0 bases at V and 6 bases at J, leaving 7 bases unmatched.

V is TRBV7-6 and J is TRBJ2-1; TRBD1 matches at 8 bases. Germline CDR1 SGHVS, CDR2 FNYEAQ. V shed 0 bases, J shed 5 bases, and the junction held 6 bases outside the gene matches. The CDR3 is made up of 16 amino acids. The CDR3 DNA is TGTGCCAGCAGCTTAGCGGGCGGACAGGGCCACAATGAGCAGTTCTTC. This sequence encodes CASSLAGGQGHNEQFF.

This clonotype came up a few times. This chain uses TRBV28 with TRBJ2-7, with TRBD1 matching over 10 bases. Germline lookup yields CDR1 MDHEN and CDR2 SYDVKM. CDR3 size: 16 residues. With V trimmed by 2 bases and J by 5 bases, 9 bases remained unmatched. In nucleotides, the CDR3 is TGTGCCAGCAGTTTAAGGGGACAGGGGTTAAGCAACGAGCAGTACTTC. As protein: CASSLRGQGLSNEQYF.

This chain connects TRBV29-1 to TRBJ2-7; 11 bases line up with TRBD2. The CDR3 runs to 18 residues. The V gene's germline CDR1 is SQVTM and CDR2 ANQGSEA. Trimming took 5 bases from V and 2 from J; bases not matched to a gene: 17. Here the CDR3 reads CSVSGGRGLAEGPYEQYF. The CDR3 coding sequence is TGCAGCGTTTCCGGAGGACGGGGACTAGCGGAGGGCCCCTACGAGCAGTACTTC.

This clonotype was counted between two and nine times. In DNA form, the CDR3 reads TGTGCCTGGAGTGTAACAGCCCCCACCGGGGAGCTGTTTTTT. Amino acids: CAWSVTAPTGELFF. V usage is TRBV30 and J usage is TRBJ2-2; D is unclear. Germline V CDR1 and CDR2: GTSNPN, SVGIG (reference sequence). This CDR3 spans 14 amino acids. V lost 0 bases and J lost 4, with 9 bases in between.

The chain is built from TRBV4-3 and TRBJ1-5, with a possible D match to TRBD1 (5 bases). Germline CDR1 and CDR2: LGHNA and YSLEER. V was shortened by 1 base and J by 8 bases, with 9 bases between the two germline ends. The CDR3 is made up of 13 amino acids. The CDR3 region is CASSQGSGKPQHF. For the CDR3, the DNA is TGCGCCAGCAGCCAAGGGTCAGGGAAGCCCCAGCATTTT.

Remarks on this clonotype: At one end the junction does not follow the germline gene, possibly because of a read error. J is TRBJ2-1 and V is TRBV7-6; possibly TRBD2 for D (6 bases). The CDR3 has 13 residues. The germline V gene encodes CDR1 SGHVS and CDR2 FNYEAQ. The CDR3 reads CASSLVAGRERFF. CDR3 bases: TGTGCCAGCAGCTTGGTGGCCGGCCGGGAGCGGTTCTTC. Using reference TRBV7-6 and TRBJ2-1 for the parts outside the CDR3, the full variable domain is GAGVSQSPRYKVTKRGQDVALRCDPISGHVSLYWYRQALGQGPEFLTYFNYEAQQDKSGLPNDRFSAERPEGSISTLTIQRTEQRDSAMYRCASSLVAGRERFFGPGTRLTVL.

This clonotype came up a few times. V and J are TRBV6-2 or TRBV6-3 and TRBJ1-5; 8 bases align to TRBD1. Germline CDR1 is MNHEY and CDR2 is SVGEGT. CDR3 size: 18 residues. Trimming at V came to 2 bases and at J to 3 bases, leaving 12 bases not matched to a gene. The CDR3 sequence is CASSYEAHRGGINQPQHF. The CDR3 bases are TGTGCCAGCAGTTACGAAGCGCACAGGGGGGGTATCAATCAGCCCCAGCATTTT.

This clonotype occurred many times. The V call is TRBV12-3 or TRBV12-4, the J call TRBJ2-2, with no clear D. V lost 1 base, J lost 4 bases, and 7 bases lay in between. There are 14 residues in the CDR3. The CDR3 DNA follows: TGTGCCAGCAGTTTAGTAGGGCCCACCGGGGAGCTGTTTTTT. The encoded protein is CASSLVGPTGELFF.

This clonotype was counted many times. This sequence joins TRBV12-3 or TRBV12-4 and TRBJ2-3, with D tentatively TRBD1 (5 bases). CDR3 length: 13 residues. The V and J ends lost 1 base and 7 bases respectively, with 9 bases between them. CDR3 loop: CASSLVPGNTQYF. Written as DNA, the CDR3 is TGTGCCAGCAGTTTAGTTCCAGGGAATACGCAGTATTTT.

This clonotype occurred many times. The rearrangement joins TRBV12-3 or TRBV12-4 to TRBJ1-2; D perhaps matches TRBD1 (5 bases). V was cut by 5 bases and J by 0 bases, with 10 bases left in between. The CDR3 length is 14 residues. DNA for the CDR3: TGTGCCAGCAGTCCCGGGACCACTAACTATGGCTACACCTTC. Translated, it gives CASSPGTTNYGYTF.

This clonotype was detected a few times. The CDR3, as DNA: TGTGCCAGCAGCTCGACAGGAGGTGGGCCCCAGCATTTT. Translated: CASSSTGGGPQHF. The chain carries TRBV2 and TRBJ1-5; D might be TRBD1 (6 bases). The CDR3 is 13 residues long. Germline-derived CDR1 and CDR2 are SNHLY and FYNNEI. Trimming shortened V by 6 bases and J by 9 bases, and 15 bases separated the two germline ends. The full variable domain, in which reference TRBV2 and TRBJ1-5 provide the parts outside the CDR3, is EPEVTQTPSHQVTQMGQEVILRCVPISNHLYFYWYRQILGQKVEFLVSFYNNEISEKSEIFDDQFSVERPDGSNFTLKIRSTKLEDSAMYFCASSSTGGGPQHFGDGTRLSIL.

The chain carries TRBV6-5 and TRBJ2-3; no definite D call. The V gene lost 0 bases and the J gene lost 1 base, with 11 bases spanning the gap. CDR3 size: 16 residues. Germline CDR1 MNHEY, CDR2 SVGAGI. CDR3 in DNA: TGTGCCAGCAGTTACTCGACGGTGGCAGGCACAGATACGCAGTATTTT. Protein product: CASSYSTVAGTDTQYF.